The clone carrying this TCR beta chain has a single count. The antigen remains undetermined. Germline V gene data show CDR1 as SEHNR and CDR2 as FQNEAQ (reference sequence). V was clipped by 2 bases and J by 3 bases, with 10 bases between them. The CDR3 contains 14 residues. TCRdb's table, derived via immunoSEQ multiplex PCR, lists solely in-frame clones and lacks some. The sample yields 50,000 to 75,000 clones, roughly 80% seen once. The data derive from a study of T cell responses to AZD1222 COVID-19 vaccine. Study-level information: Second doses that came at about 4 or about 12 weeks were put together.

Findings and caveats of the study: The peak T cell response came first, and repertoires were sampled only after it. Spike-wide vaccine-associated CD4 TCRs dominated at 160-218 and 743-854. The sample set comprised mostly white British donors with more females, and clonal diversity was possibly underestimated.

This receptor was obtained from an adult in good health. Sequences were derived from peripheral blood, sampled on day 0 of AZD1222 vaccination. The chain combines TRBV7-9 with TRBJ1-1; TRBD1 is a possible D gene (6 bases). The CDR3 DNA follows: TGTGCCAGCAGCTTAAGGTCAGGGGACACTGAAGCTTTCTTT. It is translated as CASSLRSGDTEAFF.